The 25 T cell receptor beta chains given below trace back to one sample, sequenced in a study of blood T cell repertoires in COVID-19. Here immunoSEQ multiplex PCR was the method, and the copy in TCRdb shows in-frame clones only, minus some. The data contain tens of thousands of clones, approximately 80% of them singletons. The sample taken for sequencing was peripheral blood. These receptors all come from a man over 45 with acute or convalescent COVID-19.

This clone appeared a few times. Other DNA sequences within the sample encode an identical CDR3. J is TRBJ2-2 and V is TRBV4-1, with D hard to call. V was clipped by 4 bases and J by 1 base, with 10 bases between them. The CDR3 extends over 15 amino acids. Germline-derived CDR1 and CDR2 are MGHRA and YSYEKL. CDR3: CASSPSSMNTGELFF. The DNA of the CDR3 is TGCGCCAGCAGCCCGTCTTCTATGAACACCGGGGAGCTGTTTTTT.

The gene calls are TRBV29-1 and TRBJ2-2; TRBD1 is a possible D gene (6 bases). CDR1 SQVTM and CDR2 ANQGSEA come from the germline V gene. V was trimmed by 6 bases and J by 0 bases, leaving 11 bases between them. CDR3 length equals 14 residues. This CDR3 is CSVLTGPNTGELFF. The DNA of the CDR3 is TGCAGCGTGCTGACAGGTCCGAACACCGGGGAGCTGTTTTTT.

The chain employs TRBV19 and TRBJ2-4; 7 nucleotides agree with TRBD2. Germline loops: CDR1 LNHDA, CDR2 SQIVND (reference sequence). The CDR3 sequence is 15 residues long. Trimming at V came to 1 base and at J to 6 bases, leaving 6 bases not matched to a gene. The CDR3 loop is CASSIGGGGGNIQYF. Written as DNA, the CDR3 is TGTGCCAGTAGTATAGGGGGTGGGGGGGGAAACATTCAGTACTTC.

The rearrangement joins TRBV7-8 to TRBJ2-5; TRBD1 is a possible D gene (6 bases). V gave up 4 bases and J gave up 0 bases, with 9 bases separating them. There are 14 residues in the CDR3. CDR1 is SGHVS, CDR2 FQNEAQ, per germline. In DNA, the CDR3 is TGTGCCAGCAGCTCAGGGACAAACCAAGAGACCCAGTACTTC. Translating gives CASSSGTNQETQYF. Full variable domain (remainder filled in from reference TRBV7-8 and TRBJ2-5): GAGVSQSPRYKVAKRGQDVALRCDPISGHVSLFWYQQALGQGPEFLTYFQNEAQLDKSGLPSDRFFAERPEGSVSTLKIQRTQQEDSAVYLCASSSGTNQETQYFGPGTRLLVL.

This chain links TRBV7-9 with TRBJ1-6; D remains ambiguous. Deletions cut 1 base from V and 9 bases from J, with 7 bases between. The V gene's germline CDR1 is SEHNR and CDR2 FQNEAQ (reference sequence). The CDR3 runs 13 residues. The CDR3 coding sequence is TGTGCCAGCAGCTTAGAAGCTGGTTCACCCCTCCACTTT. Amino acids: CASSLEAGSPLHF.

V and J are TRBV28 and TRBJ2-5, with D uncertain. Germline loops: CDR1 MDHEN, CDR2 SYDVKM. V was clipped by 6 bases and J by 7 bases, with 12 bases between them. This CDR3 region has 12 residues. The CDR3 here is CASSLVSGTQYF. The DNA of the CDR3 is TGTGCCAGCAGCCTAGTCTCCGGGACCCAGTACTTC.

This chain uses TRBV2 with TRBJ2-5, with 9 bases lining up with TRBD2. Germline loops: CDR1 SNHLY, CDR2 FYNNEI. There are 14 residues in the CDR3. With 7 bases clipped from V and 5 bases from J, the junction kept 8 bases outside the gene matches. The CDR3 nucleotides read TGTGCCAGCAACCCGACTAGCGGCCCGGAGACCCAGTACTTC. Amino acid sequence: CASNPTSGPETQYF.

The rearrangement uses TRBV27 and TRBJ2-7; 11 positions match TRBD2. Per germline, CDR1 MNHEY and CDR2 SMNVEV (reference sequence). There are 14 residues in the CDR3. V shed 6 bases and J 2 bases; nucleotides not matched to a gene: 3. The CDR3 is CASSGLAGPYEQYF. In nucleotides, the CDR3 is TGTGCCAGCAGCGGACTAGCGGGTCCCTACGAGCAGTACTTC.

The chain carries TRBV18 and TRBJ2-1, with TRBD2 matching 9 bases. Germline values: CDR1 KGHSH, CDR2 LQKENI. The CDR3 runs to 15 residues. With 1 base clipped from V and 10 bases from J, the junction kept 8 bases outside the gene matches. This CDR3 reads CASSPRTGLASEQFF. Here the CDR3 DNA reads TGTGCCAGCTCACCACGAACGGGACTAGCTTCGGAGCAGTTCTTC.

CDR3 sequence (DNA): TGTGCCACCGCAGACAGGGGGACCGGGGAGCTGTTTTTT. Its translation is CATADRGTGELFF. The chain recombines TRBV24-1 with TRBJ2-2, with TRBD1 identical over 9 bases. CDR1 and CDR2 from the germline V gene are KGHDR and SFDVKD. With 9 bases clipped from V and 5 bases from J, the junction kept 3 bases outside the gene matches. The CDR3 consists of 13 residues.

The chain combines TRBV2 with TRBJ2-7; 10 positions match TRBD1. The CDR3 is made up of 14 amino acids. The V gene end was trimmed by 4 bases and the J gene end by 1 base; junction bases not matched to a gene: 1. Germline-derived CDR1 and CDR2 are SNHLY and FYNNEI. CDR3 amino acids: CASSVDRGSYEQYF. The CDR3 DNA reads as TGTGCCAGCAGTGTGGACAGGGGGTCCTACGAGCAGTACTTC.

This clone is a singleton in its sample. V is TRBV14 and J is TRBJ2-1; maybe TRBD1 (6 bases). This CDR3 has 17 amino acids. V lost 1 base, J lost 6 bases, and 19 bases lay in between. The germline V gene has CDR1 SGHDN and CDR2 FVKESK. The CDR3 DNA reads TGTGCCAGCAGCCAAGGGGGGCGAGACAGGAGCCTCAATGAGCAGTTCTTC. Amino acids: CASSQGGRDRSLNEQFF.

This chain joins TRBV5-5 and TRBJ2-2; D not certain. CDR1 SGHKS and CDR2 YYEKEE come from the germline V gene (reference sequence). Trimming shortened V by 0 bases and J by 5 bases, and 11 bases separated the two germline ends. This CDR3 has 15 residues. CDR3 residues: CASSLVGGGTGELFF. In DNA, the CDR3 is TGTGCCAGCAGCTTGGTTGGCGGTGGGACCGGGGAGCTGTTTTTT.

By share of the sample, this clone is medium-sized (0.01 to 0.1%). This chain connects TRBV9 to TRBJ2-1, with D maybe TRBD1 (6 bases). Between the trimmed V and J ends, which lost 2 bases and 10 bases, there was a span of 16 bases. From germline, CDR1 is SGDLS and CDR2 YYNGEE. The CDR3 contains 14 residues. CDR3 region: CASSVEYRDGEQFF. CDR3 coding DNA: TGTGCCAGCAGCGTGGAATACAGGGACGGCGAGCAGTTCTTC.

This clone was seen just once. The chain employs TRBV12-3 or TRBV12-4 and TRBJ1-2, with 8 bases aligning to TRBD1. J gave up 4 bases and V 9 bases, and 7 bases lay outside the gene matches. The CDR3 length is 13 residues. CDR3 sequence (DNA): TGTGCCAGTACGACAGGGGCGGGCTATGGCTACACCTTC. Its translation is CASTTGAGYGYTF.

This chain connects TRBV6-2 or TRBV6-3 to TRBJ1-5; 7 nucleotides align to TRBD1. Trimming cost V 0 bases and J 0 bases; bases outside gene matches: 5. The CDR3 covers 17 residues. The V gene's germline CDR1 is MNHEY and CDR2 SVGEGT. CDR3 DNA sequence: TGTGCCAGCAGTTACTCGAGGACAGGAAATAGCAATCAGCCCCAGCATTTT. It is translated as CASSYSRTGNSNQPQHF.

The chain carries TRBV7-9 and TRBJ1-2; 7 bases are a match to TRBD1. In germline, CDR1 is SEHNR, CDR2 FQNEAQ (reference sequence). V shed 5 bases, J shed 9 bases, and the junction held 9 bases outside the gene matches. CDR3 length: 13 amino acids. The CDR3 loop is CASSQGTDGSYTF. The CDR3 DNA is TGTGCCAGCAGCCAGGGGACAGATGGGAGCTACACCTTC.

This chain links TRBV7-2 with TRBJ2-5; 9 nucleotides agree with TRBD1. The CDR3 consists of 15 residues. Looked up from germline, CDR1 is SGHTA and CDR2 is FQGNSA. The V segment lost 1 base and the J segment 1 base; nucleotides outside the gene matches: 1. The CDR3 protein is CASSLGGQGQETQYF. The CDR3 nucleotides read TGTGCCAGCAGCTTAGGGGGACAGGGCCAAGAGACCCAGTACTTC.

The table lists this clone with a few counts. The genes are TRBV12-3 or TRBV12-4 and TRBJ1-3; D not certain. The length of the CDR3 is 13 residues. V was pared by 6 bases and J by 3 bases, with 9 bases between. The CDR3 loop is CASRSPGGNTIYF. The CDR3 DNA is TGTGCCAGCAGATCCCCGGGTGGAAACACCATATATTTT.

In DNA form, the CDR3 reads TGTGCCAGCAGTTACTCGGACAGGGGGCTGAGGGAGACCCAGTACTTC. Protein: CASSYSDRGLRETQYF. The genes are TRBV6-5 and TRBJ2-5; TRBD1 aligns across 11 bases. After removal of 0 bases from V and 5 bases from J, the junction contained 5 bases not matched to a gene. The germline V gene has CDR1 MNHEY and CDR2 SVGAGI. The CDR3 contains 16 residues.

This clone has more than one count but fewer than ten. This chain connects TRBV4-1 to TRBJ2-7; the match to TRBD1 covers 10 bases. The CDR3 spans 15 residues. Losses at the gene ends were 11 bases for V and 5 bases for J; bases not matched to a gene: 15. Germline CDR1 reads MGHRA; CDR2 reads YSYEKL. The CDR3 sequence: CAGEAGTGVFDEQYF. CDR3 nucleotide sequence: TGCGCCGGAGAGGCCGGGACAGGGGTTTTCGACGAGCAGTACTTC.

This sequence joins TRBV15 and TRBJ2-2; 7 bases match TRBD1. The CDR3 runs to 18 residues. V was pared by 0 bases and J by 4 bases, with 11 bases of the junction left unmatched. Germline V lookup: CDR1 LNHNV, CDR2 YYDKDF (reference sequence). The CDR3 DNA is TGTGCCACCAGCAGAGATGATTCATCGGACAGGTCCACCGGGGAGCTGTTTTTT. It codes for CATSRDDSSDRSTGELFF.

This clone was seen a single time. This chain links TRBV4-3 with TRBJ2-7; 7 positions match TRBD2. V shed 0 bases and J 1 base; nucleotides not matched to a gene: 9. This CDR3 region has 17 residues. CDR1 LGHNA and CDR2 YSLEER come from the germline V gene. CDR3 coding DNA: TGCGCCAGCAGCCAAGAGGGGCGCCCAGCGGGGTCCTACGAGCAGTACTTC. Translating it yields CASSQEGRPAGSYEQYF.

In its sample, this clone was seen once. The chain combines TRBV19 with TRBJ1-4; 7 bases are a match to TRBD1. The germline CDR1 and CDR2 sequences are LNHDA and SQIVND (reference sequence). V lost 6 bases to trimming and J lost 0 bases; unmatched junction nucleotides: 4. This CDR3 comprises 15 residues. DNA of the CDR3: TGTGCCAGTAGGAAGCAGGGGGCAACTAATGAAAAACTGTTTTTT. This gives the protein CASRKQGATNEKLFF.

The chain links TRBV13 to TRBJ1-3; D not resolved. The germline V and J ends were trimmed by 5 bases and 0 bases, with 14 bases remaining between them. The germline gives CDR1 PRHDT, CDR2 FYEKMQ (reference sequence). The CDR3 loop spans 16 amino acids. The CDR3 DNA reads TGTGCCAGCAGCCTCGGACTTCAGCTCTCTGGAAACACCATATATTTT. Protein product: CASSLGLQLSGNTIYF.